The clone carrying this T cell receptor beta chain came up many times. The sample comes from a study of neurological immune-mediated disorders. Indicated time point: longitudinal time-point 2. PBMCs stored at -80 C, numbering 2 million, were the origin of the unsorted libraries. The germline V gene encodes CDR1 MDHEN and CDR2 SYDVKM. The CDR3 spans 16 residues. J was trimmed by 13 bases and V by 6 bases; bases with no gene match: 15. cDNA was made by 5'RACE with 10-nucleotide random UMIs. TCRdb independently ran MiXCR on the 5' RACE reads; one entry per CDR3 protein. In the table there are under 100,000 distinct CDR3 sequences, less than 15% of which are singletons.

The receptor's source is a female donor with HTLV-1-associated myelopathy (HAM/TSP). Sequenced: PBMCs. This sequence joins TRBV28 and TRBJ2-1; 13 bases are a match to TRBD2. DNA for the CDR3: TGTGCCAGCAGGACACGGGGACTAGCGGGGTGGACGATCCAGTTCTTC. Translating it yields CASRTRGLAGWTIQFF.